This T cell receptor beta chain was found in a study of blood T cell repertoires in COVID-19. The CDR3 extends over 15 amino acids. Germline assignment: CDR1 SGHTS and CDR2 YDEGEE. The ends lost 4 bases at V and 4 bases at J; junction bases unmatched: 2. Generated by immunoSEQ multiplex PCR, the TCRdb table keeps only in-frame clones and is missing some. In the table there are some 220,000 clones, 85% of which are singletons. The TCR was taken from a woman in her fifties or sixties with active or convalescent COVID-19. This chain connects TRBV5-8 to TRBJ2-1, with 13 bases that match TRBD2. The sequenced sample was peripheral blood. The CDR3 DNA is TGTGCCAGCAGCCGGGGACTAGCGGGATACAATGAGCAGTTCTTC. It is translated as CASSRGLAGYNEQFF.